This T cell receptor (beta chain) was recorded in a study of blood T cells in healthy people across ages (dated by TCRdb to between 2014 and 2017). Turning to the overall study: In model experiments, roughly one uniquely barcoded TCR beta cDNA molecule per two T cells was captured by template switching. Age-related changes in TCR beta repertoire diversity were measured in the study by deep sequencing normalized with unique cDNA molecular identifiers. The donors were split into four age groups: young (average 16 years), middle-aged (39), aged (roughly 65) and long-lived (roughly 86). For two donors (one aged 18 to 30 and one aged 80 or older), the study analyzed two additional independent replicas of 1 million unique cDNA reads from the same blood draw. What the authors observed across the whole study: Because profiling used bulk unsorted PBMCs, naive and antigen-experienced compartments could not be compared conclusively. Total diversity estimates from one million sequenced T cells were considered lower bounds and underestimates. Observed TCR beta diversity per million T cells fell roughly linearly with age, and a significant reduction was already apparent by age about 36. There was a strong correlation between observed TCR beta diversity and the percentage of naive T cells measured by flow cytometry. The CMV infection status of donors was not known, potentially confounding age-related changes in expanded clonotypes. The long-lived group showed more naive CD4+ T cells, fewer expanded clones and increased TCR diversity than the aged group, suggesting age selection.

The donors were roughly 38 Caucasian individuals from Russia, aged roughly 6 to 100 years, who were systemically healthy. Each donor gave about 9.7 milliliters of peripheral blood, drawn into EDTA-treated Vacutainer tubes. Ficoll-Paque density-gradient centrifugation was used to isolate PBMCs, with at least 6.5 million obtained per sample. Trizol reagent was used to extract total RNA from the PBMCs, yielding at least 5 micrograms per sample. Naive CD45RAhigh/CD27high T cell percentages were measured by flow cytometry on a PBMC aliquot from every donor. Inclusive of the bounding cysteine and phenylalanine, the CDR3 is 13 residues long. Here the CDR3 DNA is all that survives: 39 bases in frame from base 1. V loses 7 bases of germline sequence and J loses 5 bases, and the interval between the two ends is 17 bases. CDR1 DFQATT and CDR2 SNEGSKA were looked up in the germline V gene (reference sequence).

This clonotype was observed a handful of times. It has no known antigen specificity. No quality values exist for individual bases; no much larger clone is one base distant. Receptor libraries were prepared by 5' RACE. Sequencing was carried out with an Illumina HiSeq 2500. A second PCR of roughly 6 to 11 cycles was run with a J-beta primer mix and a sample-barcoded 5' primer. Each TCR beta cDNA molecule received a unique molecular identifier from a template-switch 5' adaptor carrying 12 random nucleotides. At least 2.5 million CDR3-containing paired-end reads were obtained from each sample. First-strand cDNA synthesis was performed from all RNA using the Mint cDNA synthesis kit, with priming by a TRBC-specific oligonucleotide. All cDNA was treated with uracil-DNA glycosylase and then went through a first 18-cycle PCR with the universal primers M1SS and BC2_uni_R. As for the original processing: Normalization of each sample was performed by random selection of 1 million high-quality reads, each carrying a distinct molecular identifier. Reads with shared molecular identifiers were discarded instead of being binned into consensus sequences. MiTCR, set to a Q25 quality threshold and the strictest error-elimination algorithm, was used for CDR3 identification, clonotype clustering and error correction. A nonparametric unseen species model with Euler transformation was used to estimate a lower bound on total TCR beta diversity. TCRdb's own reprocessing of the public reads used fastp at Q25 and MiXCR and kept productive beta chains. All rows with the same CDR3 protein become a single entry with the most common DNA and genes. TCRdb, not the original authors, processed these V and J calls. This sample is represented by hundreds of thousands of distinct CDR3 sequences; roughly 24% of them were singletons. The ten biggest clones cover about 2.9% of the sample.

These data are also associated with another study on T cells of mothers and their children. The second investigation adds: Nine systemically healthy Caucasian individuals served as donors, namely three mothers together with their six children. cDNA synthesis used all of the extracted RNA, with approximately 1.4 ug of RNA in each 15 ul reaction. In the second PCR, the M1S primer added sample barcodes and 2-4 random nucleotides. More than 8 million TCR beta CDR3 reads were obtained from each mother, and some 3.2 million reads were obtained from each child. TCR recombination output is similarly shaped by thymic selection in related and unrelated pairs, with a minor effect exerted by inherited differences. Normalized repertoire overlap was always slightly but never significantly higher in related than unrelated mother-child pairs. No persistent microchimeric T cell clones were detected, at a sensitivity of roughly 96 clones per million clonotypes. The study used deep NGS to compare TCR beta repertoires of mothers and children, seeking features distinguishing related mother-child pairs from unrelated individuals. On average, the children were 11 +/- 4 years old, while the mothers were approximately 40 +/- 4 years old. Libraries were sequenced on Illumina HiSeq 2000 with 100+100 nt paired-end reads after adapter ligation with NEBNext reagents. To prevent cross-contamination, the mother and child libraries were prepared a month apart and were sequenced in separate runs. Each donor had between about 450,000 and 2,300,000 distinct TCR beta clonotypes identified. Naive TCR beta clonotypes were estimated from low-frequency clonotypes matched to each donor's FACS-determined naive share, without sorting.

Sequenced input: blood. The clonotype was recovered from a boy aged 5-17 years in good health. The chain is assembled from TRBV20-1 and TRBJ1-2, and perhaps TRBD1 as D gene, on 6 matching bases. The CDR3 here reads CSVEADSRYGYTF. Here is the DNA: TGCAGTGTCGAGGCGGACAGTCGGTATGGCTACACCTTC.